Each of the 28 T cell receptor beta chains below was sequenced from the same sample in a study of blood T cells in healthy people across ages. Together with a sample-barcoded 5' primer, a J-beta primer mix was included in a second PCR lasting about 7 to 12 cycles. TCRdb reanalysed the 5' RACE reads using MiXCR and keeps one entry per CDR3 protein. The sample consists of around 1,100,000 distinct CDR3 sequences, roughly two fifths of them appearing once. The sample taken for sequencing was blood. The receptor set was obtained from a man aged 18 to 35 in good health.

Written as DNA, the CDR3 is TGCGCCAGCAGCTTGGCCGTGGCGGACACTGAAGCTTTCTTT. As protein: CASSLAVADTEAFF. The chain couples TRBV5-1 to TRBJ1-1; D ambiguous. The CDR3 loop spans 14 amino acids. Trimming stripped 0 bases from V and 3 bases from J, with 9 bases between. Germline V gene lookup returns CDR1 SGHRS and CDR2 YFSETQ.

This clonotype was seen at least ten times. The J gene is TRBJ2-2, the V gene TRBV10-3; 8 positions match TRBD1. CDR1 and CDR2 (germline): ENHRY, SYGVKD. The CDR3 covers 15 residues. Germline trimming cut 2 bases from V and 4 bases from J; bases unmatched to any gene: 3. The CDR3 here is CAISEQGATTGELFF. The DNA for the CDR3 is TGTGCCATCAGTGAGCAGGGGGCGACCACCGGGGAGCTGTTTTTT.

This chain joins TRBV4-3 and TRBJ2-3; possibly TRBD1 for D (5 bases). The CDR3 is made up of 17 amino acids. V lost 1 base, J lost 0 bases, and 14 bases lay in between. Per the germline V gene, CDR1 is LGHNA and CDR2 is YSLEER. The DNA of the CDR3 is TGCGCCAGCAGCCAAGTGGACATACTGGCTAGCACAGATACGCAGTATTTT. As protein: CASSQVDILASTDTQYF.

The CDR3 DNA is TGTGCCAGCAGTTACGGGGGCAGGACCGCCTACGAGCAGTACTTC. Its protein is CASSYGGRTAYEQYF. The genes are TRBV6-5 and TRBJ2-7, with D possibly matching TRBD1 (6 bases). Germline V gene data show CDR1 as MNHEY and CDR2 as SVGAGI. This CDR3 has 15 residues. V lost 2 bases and J 2 bases, leaving 13 bases between the germline ends.

The J gene is TRBJ1-2, the V gene TRBV2; D gene uncertain. The CDR3 is 16 residues long. Trimming pared 2 bases from V and 4 bases from J, leaving 17 bases between. Germline assignment: CDR1 SNHLY and CDR2 FYNNEI. The CDR3 nucleotides are TGTGCCAGCAGTGAATCTAGTTTCGTTTCCGGCTATGGCTACACCTTC. Its protein is CASSESSFVSGYGYTF.

This clonotype appeared a few times. V is TRBV10-3 and J is TRBJ1-2; 7 bases are a match to TRBD1. V trimming: 0 bases; J trimming: 1 base; junction bases outside the gene matches: 8. Germline V lookup: CDR1 ENHRY, CDR2 SYGVKD. CDR3 size: 17 residues. In nucleotides, the CDR3 is TGTGCCATCAGTGAGTCTGAGTGGGACAGAATTAACTATGGCTACACCTTC. Translated: CAISESEWDRINYGYTF.

In its sample, this clonotype was seen a few times. The V call is TRBV29-1, the J call TRBJ2-3; a weak D match, TRBD2 (5 bases). CDR1 and CDR2 from the germline V gene are SQVTM and ANQGSEA. The CDR3 totals 13 residues. V lost 1 base to trimming and J lost 6 bases, with 11 bases between them. CDR3 region: CSVEGTRGDTQYF. Here the CDR3 DNA reads TGCAGCGTTGAAGGCACCCGCGGGGATACGCAGTATTTT.

This clonotype was counted between two and nine times. CDR3 DNA sequence: TGCGCCAGCAGCCAAAATACAGCCCCTCGGGACAATGAGCAGTACTTC. Translating it yields CASSQNTAPRDNEQYF. The rearrangement joins TRBV4-3 to TRBJ2-7, with D tentatively TRBD1 (6 bases). The germline V gene encodes CDR1 LGHNA and CDR2 YSLEER. The length of the CDR3 is 16 residues. Trimming took off 2 bases at V and 7 bases at J, with 21 bases between the two ends.

The chain links TRBV5-1 to TRBJ1-2, with 10 nucleotides matching TRBD1. V lost 5 bases and J lost 3; bases outside the gene matches: 13. The CDR3 has 17 amino acids. Germline CDR1 and CDR2: SGHRS and YFSETQ. The CDR3 loop reads CASSSGQGGSVDYGYTF. The CDR3 region has the DNA TGCGCCAGCAGTTCCGGACAGGGGGGATCTGTGGACTATGGCTACACCTTC.

V gene TRBV14 combines with J gene TRBJ1-2; the match to TRBD1 covers 10 bases. The CDR3 extends over 13 amino acids. Germline V gene sequence: CDR1 SGHDN, CDR2 FVKESK. V was clipped by 4 bases and J by 9 bases; unmatched bases: 5. This CDR3 reads CASSPGTGARYTF. CDR3 nucleotide sequence: TGTGCCAGCAGCCCAGGGACAGGGGCGCGCTACACCTTC.

The chain combines TRBV9 with TRBJ1-1, with TRBD1 matching 9 bases. Losses at the gene ends were 5 bases for V and 6 bases for J; bases not matched to a gene: 8. CDR1 is SGDLS, CDR2 YYNGEE, per germline. The CDR3 runs 14 residues. In DNA form, the CDR3 reads TGTGCCAGCAGTGCTGGGGACAGGGTAGCTGAAGCTTTCTTT. This codes for CASSAGDRVAEAFF.

V gene TRBV10-3 combines with J gene TRBJ1-5; no reliable D call. This CDR3 has 13 amino acids. V lost 2 bases, J lost 9 bases, and 11 bases lay in between. Germline V gives CDR1 ENHRY, CDR2 SYGVKD. In DNA form, the CDR3 reads TGTGCCATCAGTGAGGTAGGGCCGCGGCCCCAGCATTTT. Amino acids: CAISEVGPRPQHF.

This clonotype has more than one count but fewer than ten. V is TRBV4-3 and J is TRBJ1-4; D is uncertain. Trimming removed 6 bases from V and 5 bases from J, with 16 bases in between. This CDR3 region has 15 residues. The germline V gene encodes CDR1 LGHNA and CDR2 YSLEER. CDR3 sequence: CASRPDGGVNEKLFF. CDR3 DNA: TGCGCCAGCAGACCCGACGGAGGAGTAAATGAAAAACTGTTTTTT.

Of note for this clonotype: Mismatch with germline at one junction end may stem from a read error. Here the CDR3 DNA reads TGTGTCATCAGTGACAGGGGGAAAAATGAGCAGTTCTTC. Translation: CVISDRGKNEQFF. J is TRBJ2-1 and V is TRBV10-3, with 9 nucleotides matching TRBD1. CDR3 length equals 13 residues. Per the germline V gene, CDR1 is ENHRY and CDR2 is SYGVKD.

DNA of the CDR3: TGTGCCTCTCACCAGGCTAGCGGTTCCTACAATGAGCAGTACTTC. This codes for CASHQASGSYNEQYF. The chain combines TRBV10-3 with TRBJ2-7, with TRBD2 matching 7 bases. The germline gives CDR1 ENHRY, CDR2 SYGVKD. After removal of 11 bases from V and 7 bases from J, the junction contained 20 bases not matched to a gene. CDR3 length equals 15 residues.

This clonotype has a handful of counts. This rearrangement joins TRBV12-3 or TRBV12-4 to TRBJ2-1; 7 nucleotides line up with TRBD1. This CDR3 has 15 residues. Trimming took 7 bases from V and 3 from J; bases not matched to a gene: 9. CDR3 sequence reads: CASNPGQLNYNEQFF. The CDR3 DNA reads TGTGCCAGCAACCCGGGACAGCTCAACTACAATGAGCAGTTCTTC.

The chain carries TRBV4-1 and TRBJ2-1; 9 bases match TRBD1. CDR3 length: 17 amino acids. V shed 3 bases, J shed 9 bases, and the junction held 15 bases outside the gene matches. Germline CDR1 is MGHRA and CDR2 is YSYEKL. CDR3 in DNA: TGCGCCAGCAGCCAGGTGTGGACAGGGGAATTTGTAGGTGAGCAGTTCTTC. This codes for CASSQVWTGEFVGEQFF.

J is TRBJ2-3 and V is TRBV20-1; D gene uncertain. This CDR3 region has 17 residues. Trimming removed 0 bases from V and 3 bases from J, with 19 bases in between. Germline V lookup: CDR1 DFQATT, CDR2 SNEGSKA (reference sequence). The CDR3 DNA reads TGCAGTGCTAGAGAGCGCCCAGGAACGATCCTTACAGATACGCAGTATTTT. Translating it yields CSARERPGTILTDTQYF.

The chain is built from TRBV29-1 and TRBJ1-4; D is unclear. Germline CDR1 reads SQVTM; CDR2 reads ANQGSEA. The CDR3 loop spans 13 amino acids. Trimming cost V 2 bases and J 5 bases, with 9 bases left between them. The CDR3 DNA reads TGCAGCGTTGAACAGGATGGAAATGAAAAACTGTTTTTT. It specifies CSVEQDGNEKLFF.

This clonotype has more than one count but fewer than ten. V is TRBV6-2 or TRBV6-3 and J is TRBJ1-5, with D possibly TRBD1 on 5 matching bases. Germline V gene data show CDR1 as MNHEY and CDR2 as SVGEGT. Trimming shortened V by 0 bases and J by 4 bases, and 13 bases separated the two germline ends. This CDR3 contains 16 residues. The chain's CDR3 is CASSYSESRGNQPQHF. DNA of the CDR3: TGTGCCAGCAGTTACTCAGAGTCGAGGGGAAATCAGCCCCAGCATTTT.

V is TRBV29-1 and J is TRBJ1-2; D is unclear. Germline CDR1 SQVTM, CDR2 ANQGSEA. The CDR3 extends over 13 amino acids. V was clipped by 0 bases and J by 6 bases, with 11 bases between them. This CDR3 is CSVEDRWIHGYTF. The CDR3 DNA sequence: TGCAGCGTTGAAGACAGGTGGATCCATGGCTACACCTTC. Combining the CDR3 with reference TRBV29-1 and TRBJ1-2 gives the whole variable domain SAVISQKPSRDICQRGTSLTIQCQVDSQVTMMFWYRQQPGQSLTLIATANQGSEATYESGFVIDKFPISRPNLTFSTLTVSNMSPEDSSIYLCSVEDRWIHGYTFGSGTRLTVV.

CDR3 amino acids: CASSRDICGYTF. The CDR3 coding sequence is TGTGCCAGCAGCCGTGACATCTGTGGCTACACCTTC. V usage is TRBV9 and J usage is TRBJ1-2; D call uncertain. The germline CDR1 and CDR2 sequences are SGDLS and YYNGEE. V lost 4 bases, J lost 7 bases, and 11 bases lay in between. CDR3 size: 12 residues.

Only a few counts were recorded for this clonotype. This chain links TRBV29-1 with TRBJ2-4; tentative D call: TRBD1 (6 bases). The V end lost 6 bases, the J end lost 13 bases, and 19 bases lay between the germline ends. This CDR3 contains 12 residues. Germline CDR1 reads SQVTM; CDR2 reads ANQGSEA. In DNA, the CDR3 is TGCAGCGTCGTGAAAGGGGACAATGAGCAGTACTTC. This codes for CSVVKGDNEQYF. Variable domain in full (rest from reference TRBV29-1 and TRBJ2-4): SAVISQKPSRDICQRGTSLTIQCQVDSQVTMMFWYRQQPGQSLTLIATANQGSEATYESGFVIDKFPISRPNLTFSTLTVSNMSPEDSSIYLCSVVKGDNEQYFGAGTRLSVL.

This chain connects TRBV7-9 to TRBJ2-1; 12 nucleotides line up with TRBD1. This CDR3 comprises 15 residues. CDR1 is SEHNR, CDR2 FQNEAQ, per germline (reference sequence). Losses at the gene ends were 6 bases for V and 10 bases for J; bases not matched to a gene: 10. The chain's CDR3 is CASSYPGQGAYEQFF. CDR3 nucleotide sequence: TGTGCCAGCAGTTATCCGGGACAGGGGGCTTACGAGCAGTTCTTC.

The V gene is TRBV10-3, the J gene TRBJ2-5, with D perhaps matching TRBD1 (6 bases). Germline V gene lookup returns CDR1 ENHRY and CDR2 SYGVKD. Trimming removed 6 bases from V and 4 bases from J, with 12 bases in between. This CDR3 has 13 residues. The CDR3 reads CAISGTSRETQYF. The CDR3 DNA sequence: TGTGCCATCAGCGGGACAAGTAGAGAGACCCAGTACTTC.

This clonotype has just a few counts. This chain joins TRBV12-3 or TRBV12-4 and TRBJ2-1; D is ambiguous. V was cut by 0 bases and J by 5 bases, with 11 bases left in between. The CDR3 has 15 amino acids. The CDR3: CASSLASPRNNEQFF. DNA of the CDR3: TGTGCCAGCAGTTTAGCGAGCCCACGTAACAATGAGCAGTTCTTC.

The rearrangement joins TRBV7-8 to TRBJ2-1, with 10 nucleotides matching TRBD1. The germline V gene encodes CDR1 SGHVS and CDR2 FQNEAQ. The CDR3 is made up of 17 amino acids. The junction had 12 bases not matched to a gene; V was cut back by 6 bases and J by 4 bases. CDR3 sequence reads: CASRSGTGVLGYNEQFF. The CDR3 nucleotides are TGTGCCAGCAGGAGTGGGACAGGGGTACTAGGGTACAATGAGCAGTTCTTC.

Comment on this clonotype: A much larger clone lies one base from this, so it may be a read error. The chain combines TRBV9 with TRBJ2-3, with D perhaps matching TRBD1 (6 bases). Germline-derived CDR1 and CDR2 are SGDLS and YYNGEE. The CDR3 runs to 13 residues. V was clipped by 3 bases and J by 9 bases, with 14 bases between them. CDR3 DNA: TGTGCCAGCAGCGCATCCGACACAGGGACGCAGTATTTT. This encodes CASSASDTGTQYF.